One sample yielded the 10 T cell receptor beta chains listed below, sequenced in a study of T-cell memory formation after mild COVID-19. TCRdb independently ran MiXCR on the 5' RACE reads; one entry per CDR3 protein. The repertoire has around 530,000 distinct CDR3 sequences, roughly 20% of them found once; the top ten carry around 8.4%. Input material: PBMCs or a T cell subset sorted from them (not recorded which). All receptors derive from an adult woman who had mild COVID-19 (a few samples of this study predate the infection). Cell type and time point are not known.

The chain joins TRBV6-1 to TRBJ2-1, with 11 nucleotides matching TRBD2. Germline V gives CDR1 MNHNS, CDR2 SASEGT. The CDR3 extends over 17 amino acids. Trimming removed 6 bases from V and 2 bases from J; junction bases left unmatched: 9. In DNA form, the CDR3 reads TGTGCCAGCAGGGGCGGCGGGACTAGCGGCGCCTACAATGAGCAGTTCTTC. It translates to CASRGGGTSGAYNEQFF.

The chain has TRBV5-5 and TRBJ1-1, with 8 bases aligning to TRBD1. V was clipped by 1 base and J by 6 bases; unmatched bases: 14. The germline CDR1 and CDR2 sequences are SGHKS and YYEKEE (reference sequence). The CDR3 is made up of 17 amino acids. The CDR3 sequence: CASSLSMGQAVFAEAFF. Written as DNA, the CDR3 is TGTGCCAGCAGCTTGAGTATGGGACAGGCGGTTTTTGCTGAAGCTTTCTTT.

CDR3 bases: TGCAGTGCTAAAAGGGGACAGCGGGAGGGCCTCTACGAGCAGTACTTC. Its translation: CSAKRGQREGLYEQYF. The chain has TRBV20-1 and TRBJ2-7; TRBD2 matches at 10 bases. Germline V gene sequence: CDR1 DFQATT, CDR2 SNEGSKA (reference sequence). V lost 4 bases to trimming and J lost 3 bases; unmatched junction nucleotides: 12. This CDR3 has 16 amino acids.

This clonotype was picked up many times. The V call is TRBV6-5, the J call TRBJ2-5; D unclear. Germline CDR1 reads MNHEY; CDR2 reads SVGAGI. The CDR3 has 14 residues. The ends were cut back, 6 bases at V and 1 base at J, with 12 bases in the middle. The CDR3 nucleotides are TGTGCCAGCAGCTTCGGACGGGTCCAAGAGACCCAGTACTTC. Translated, it gives CASSFGRVQETQYF.

This clonotype was observed a handful of times. This chain connects TRBV20-1 to TRBJ1-1; the D is unclear. The V gene's germline CDR1 is DFQATT and CDR2 SNEGSKA (reference sequence). The CDR3 covers 12 residues. V was cut by 2 bases and J by 1 base, with 5 bases left in between. CDR3 DNA sequence: TGCAGTGCTAGACCCTCGAACACTGAAGCTTTCTTT. Its protein product is CSARPSNTEAFF.

Notes on this clonotype: A read error is possible here, since a much larger clone lies one base away. The chain combines TRBV6-5 with TRBJ1-3; TRBD1 matches 11 bases. Per the germline V gene, CDR1 is MNHEY and CDR2 is SVGAGI. This CDR3 is built from 15 residues. CDR3 in amino acids: CDSSGDRGYGNTIYF. Here the CDR3 DNA reads TGTGACAGCAGTGGGGACAGGGGGTATGGAAACACCATATATTTT.

This clonotype was seen only a few times. V gene TRBV11-3 combines with J gene TRBJ2-5, with 9 bases aligning to TRBD1. Germline lookup yields CDR1 SGHNT and CDR2 YENEEA. This CDR3 has 15 amino acids. J gave up 5 bases and V 5 bases, and 9 bases lay outside the gene matches. CDR3: CASSPLGGTGETQYF. CDR3 bases: TGTGCCAGCAGCCCCCTGGGCGGGACAGGGGAGACCCAGTACTTC. Filled out from reference TRBV11-3 and TRBJ2-5, the complete variable domain reads EAGVVQSPRYKIIEKKQPVAFWCNPISGHNTLYWYLQNLGQGPELLIRYENEEAVDDSQLPKDRFSAERLKGVDSTLKIQPAELGDSAVYLCASSPLGGTGETQYFGPGTRLLVL.

This clonotype has ten or more counts. The CDR3 DNA reads as TGTGCCAGTAGTTTCATCGCAACAGGATCGAGCTCCTACGAGCAGTACTTC. Translation: CASSFIATGSSSYEQYF. The V gene is TRBV19, the J gene TRBJ2-7; TRBD1 is a possible D gene (5 bases). CDR3 size: 17 residues. The germline CDR1 and CDR2 sequences are LNHDA and SQIVND (reference sequence). Trimming left V 5 bases short and J 0 bases short, with 20 bases between.

This sequence joins TRBV5-1 and TRBJ1-1; 8 nucleotides line up with TRBD1. Germline loops: CDR1 SGHRS, CDR2 YFSETQ. After removal of 0 bases from V and 6 bases from J, the junction contained 4 bases not matched to a gene. The CDR3 runs to 14 residues. The CDR3 region is CASSLGQGIPEAFF. CDR3 DNA sequence: TGCGCCAGCAGCTTGGGACAGGGGATACCTGAAGCTTTCTTT. Full variable domain (outside the CDR3, taken from reference TRBV5-1 and TRBJ1-1): KAGVTQTPRYLIKTRGQQVTLSCSPISGHRSVSWYQQTPGQGLQFLFEYFSETQRNKGNFPGRFSGRQFSNSRSEMNVSTLELGDSALYLCASSLGQGIPEAFFGQGTRLTVV.

The J gene is TRBJ2-2, the V gene TRBV5-6; D possibly corresponds to TRBD2 (5 bases). The CDR3 is 15 residues long. Per the germline V gene, CDR1 is SGHDT and CDR2 is YYEEEE. V lost 4 bases to trimming and J lost 0 bases, with 10 bases between them. CDR3 coding DNA: TGTGCCAGCAGCCGCCCGGGGTCGAACACCGGGGAGCTGTTTTTT. It translates to CASSRPGSNTGELFF.